These 9 T cell receptor beta chains share one sample of origin, sequenced in a study of T cells in Graves' hyperthyroidism and ophthalmopathy (dated by TCRdb to the late 2010s). The library was produced with multiplex PCR. Reads for this sample came from an Illumina HiSeq 2000. The TCR beta CDR3 regions were amplified from the RNA transcripts. The first round of RT-PCR for the TCR CDR3 was performed with the HTBI primer set and the Qiagen OneStep RT-PCR kit. In-frame beta chains were kept once TCRdb had trimmed the public reads at Q25 with fastp and called clones with MiXCR. Entries that share a CDR3 protein sequence are merged under the most common genes and DNA. This sample gives some 510,000 distinct CDR3 sequences in total; about a fifth of them show up just once. The top ten hold 26% of the sample. Sequenced: blood. The receptors derive from a man between 18 and 29 years old with Graves' hyperthyroidism.

This clonotype was observed many times. The rearrangement uses TRBV29-1 and TRBJ2-7; D is uncertain. The CDR3 totals 10 residues. Trimming left V 4 bases short and J 2 bases short, with 3 bases between. Germline V CDR1 and CDR2: SQVTM, ANQGSEA. The CDR3 bases are TGCAGCGTTGTGACCTACGAGCAGTACTTC. This sequence encodes CSVVTYEQYF.

This clonotype was found many times. The chain uses TRBV12-3 or TRBV12-4 and TRBJ2-5; perhaps TRBD1 as D (6 bases). CDR3 length: 15 residues. Between the trimmed V and J ends, which lost 4 bases and 1 base, there was a span of 13 bases. The CDR3 nucleotides read TGTGCCAGCAGTTGGTCGACAGGCTCCCAAGAGACCCAGTACTTC. Translation: CASSWSTGSQETQYF.

This clonotype has at least ten counts. This chain connects TRBV6-5 to TRBJ1-5; D perhaps matches TRBD1 (5 bases). Trimming removed 6 bases at V and 4 bases at J, with 13 bases between. The germline CDR1 and CDR2 sequences are MNHEY and SVGAGI. This CDR3 region has 14 residues. Here the CDR3 reads CASRATVSNQPQHF. In nucleotides, the CDR3 is TGTGCCAGCAGAGCGACAGTATCAAATCAGCCCCAGCATTTT.

V and J are TRBV19 and TRBJ1-1; D uncertain. V shed 7 bases and J shed 5 bases, with 14 bases lying between them. The CDR3 consists of 13 residues. Germline values: CDR1 LNHDA, CDR2 SQIVND (reference sequence). The CDR3 reads CASKDFVSTEAFF. The CDR3 DNA reads TGTGCCAGTAAGGACTTCGTCAGTACTGAAGCTTTCTTT.

This clonotype was seen repeatedly, ten times or more. The chain is built from TRBV9 and TRBJ2-7; D assignment may be TRBD1 or TRBD2 (5 bases each). Germline CDR1 is SGDLS and CDR2 is YYNGEE. V dropped 0 bases and J dropped 7 bases, with 17 bases sitting between them. This CDR3 has 15 residues. The CDR3 loop reads CASSVEWGLCWEQYF. In nucleotides, the CDR3 is TGTGCCAGCAGCGTAGAATGGGGGTTGTGTTGGGAGCAGTACTTC.

The chain recombines TRBV11-2 with TRBJ2-5; 7 nucleotides agree with TRBD2. Germline values: CDR1 SGHAT, CDR2 FQNNGV. The CDR3 covers 13 residues. V gave up 4 bases and J gave up 2 bases; unmatched junction bases: 1. In DNA form, the CDR3 reads TGTGCCAGCAGCTCGGGACTACAAGAGACCCAGTACTTC. Translation gives CASSSGLQETQYF. The entire variable domain, with the rest obtained from reference TRBV11-2 and TRBJ2-5, is as follows: EAGVAQSPRYKIIEKRQSVAFWCNPISGHATLYWYQQILGQGPKLLIQFQNNGVVDDSQLPKDRFSAERLKGVDSTLKIQPAKLEDSAVYLCASSSGLQETQYFGPGTRLLVL.

This clonotype has a count of ten or more. The rearrangement links TRBV12-3 or TRBV12-4 to TRBJ1-1; D not resolved. This CDR3 comprises 15 residues. V lost 4 bases to trimming and J lost 6 bases, with 18 bases between them. The DNA for the CDR3 is TGTGCCAGCAGTTCATCGTCCCGGGCTGAAGCTGAAGCTTTCTTT. Its translation: CASSSSSRAEAEAFF.

The sample holds a few counts of this clonotype. Without the conserved terminal phenylalanine or tryptophan, this CDR3 likely stems from a read error. The V call is TRBV29-1, the J call TRBJ2-5, with 8 bases identical to TRBD2. V trimming: 0 bases; J trimming: 5 bases; junction bases outside the gene matches: 8. This CDR3 is built from 15 residues. Germline V gene data show CDR1 as SQVTM and CDR2 as ANQGSEA. The CDR3 DNA follows: TGCAGCGTTGAAGATCTGCGGGGGGCCGGGGAGACCCAGTACCTC. Protein product: CSVEDLRGAGETQYL.

At least ten counts were recorded for this clonotype. This chain links TRBV27 with TRBJ1-1, with D tentatively TRBD1 (6 bases). In germline, CDR1 is MNHEY, CDR2 SMNVEV (reference sequence). With 4 bases removed from V and 1 base from J, the gap between germline ends came to 16 bases. This CDR3 region has 16 residues. The CDR3 reads CASSSPPGQANTEAFF. CDR3 coding DNA: TGTGCCAGCAGTTCCCCACCGGGACAAGCGAACACTGAAGCTTTCTTT.